The clone carrying this T cell receptor beta chain was seen a single time. Its cognate antigen is unknown. The data were produced by immunoSEQ multiplex PCR, yet TCRdb's version contains in-frame clones alone and is incomplete. The repertoire holds about 26,000 clones, with roughly 86% as singletons. The germline CDR1 and CDR2 sequences are WSHSY and SAAADI. V lost 10 bases, J lost 0 bases, and 22 bases lay in between. CDR3 length: 17 amino acids. The data are from a study of T cells in narcolepsy. For the study at large: Donors had narcolepsy type 1 or type 2, or were healthy controls. Study-wide results and caveats: Some memory CD4+ repertoires had no autoreactive clone sequences. Autoreactive HCRT-specific and TRIB2-specific clonotypes were marked in same-patient CSF-versus-blood CD4+ comparisons.

V usage is TRBV10-2 and J usage is TRBJ2-1, with D unclear. Sequenced: memory (CD45RA-) CD4+ T cells from blood. This clonotype originated in a human donor in good health. As DNA, the CDR3 is TGCGCCACCTCCCTGTTCATTTCGTTAAGCTCCTACAATGAGCAGTTCTTC. This translates into CATSLFISLSSYNEQFF.